The clone carrying this T cell receptor (beta chain) was observed at least ten times. The antigen remains unidentified. Making the TCR beta libraries involved quantitative 5'-RACE with molecular barcodes. MiXCR, run by TCRdb on the 5' RACE reads, gives a single entry per CDR3 protein. The sample includes fewer than 25,000 distinct CDR3 sequences, over 10% of them seen just once. This specimen comes from a study of CD8 T cells in ankylosing spondylitis. Points from the study as a whole: Fewer than 10 highly homologous variants formed a TCR beta motif that appeared characteristic of ankylosing spondylitis blood. The authors reported significant enrichment of disease-linked clones in matched ankylosing spondylitis synovial fluid. Clones that were linked to disease were CD8+ and were relatively rare in peripheral blood.

Trimming at V came to 1 base and at J to 0 bases, leaving 3 bases not matched to a gene. CDR1 and CDR2 from the germline V gene are SGHKS and YYEKEE (reference sequence). The CDR3 is 16 amino acids. The gene calls are TRBV5-5 and TRBJ2-2, with 7 nucleotides matching TRBD1. Sequenced: blood. This TCR derives from a male donor with ankylosing spondylitis or in good health (not recorded which). The CDR3 here is CASSLSQGANTGELFF. The CDR3 region has the DNA TGTGCCAGCAGCTTGTCCCAGGGGGCGAACACCGGGGAGCTGTTTTTT.